These 8 T cell receptor beta chains came from one sample sequenced in a study of patients and donors after allogeneic stem cell transplantation. TCRdb called the RT-PCR reads again in MiXCR, with one record for every CDR3 protein. The sample has about 960,000 distinct CDR3 sequences; more than 15% are singletons. Sequencing was done on a sample of blood, either unsorted or a sorted T cell fraction (not recorded which). The receptors shown here come from a human donor who was either an allogeneic HSCT recipient or a stem cell or donor lymphocyte infusion donor (not recorded which). It is not recorded whose cells these are; they may come from a transplant donor.

V is TRBV7-2 and J is TRBJ2-3; 10 positions match TRBD2. The CDR3 is 16 amino acids. V lost 8 bases, J lost 5 bases, and 13 bases stayed unmatched. Germline loops: CDR1 SGHTA, CDR2 FQGNSA. The CDR3 DNA is TGTGCCAGCGGAGAAACCAAGCGGGGGGGTGGAGATACGCAGTATTTT. Translated: CASGETKRGGGDTQYF.

This clonotype was detected a few times. This sequence joins TRBV20-1 and TRBJ1-1, with a possible D match to TRBD1 (5 bases). The V end lost 3 bases, the J end lost 1 base, and 9 bases lay between the germline ends. The germline CDR1 and CDR2 sequences are DFQATT and SNEGSKA (reference sequence). The CDR3 runs 13 residues. The CDR3 loop reads CSARGRTNTEAFF. For the CDR3, the DNA is TGCAGTGCTAGGGGACGGACGAACACTGAAGCTTTCTTT.

This clonotype has just a few counts. This rearrangement joins TRBV7-8 to TRBJ1-3; D is undetermined. Trimming took off 4 bases at V and 0 bases at J, with 13 bases between the two ends. CDR1 is SGHVS and CDR2 is FQNEAQ in the germline V gene. The CDR3 is 16 residues long. The CDR3 here is CASSSMKTSSGNTIYF. For the CDR3, the DNA is TGTGCCAGCAGCTCGATGAAGACAAGCTCTGGAAACACCATATATTTT.

This clonotype was seen many times. This chain uses TRBV7-9 with TRBJ1-2; D uncertain. The germline V and J ends were trimmed by 3 bases and 0 bases, with 5 bases remaining between them. The V gene's germline CDR1 is SEHNR and CDR2 FQNEAQ (reference sequence). The CDR3 extends over 13 amino acids. The CDR3 loop is CASSFYSNYGYTF. The CDR3 DNA sequence: TGTGCCAGCAGCTTCTATTCTAACTATGGCTACACCTTC.

This clonotype was found a few times. The V gene is TRBV14, the J gene TRBJ2-2; perhaps TRBD1 as D (6 bases). The V end lost 3 bases, the J end lost 3 bases, and 14 bases lay between the germline ends. In germline, CDR1 is SGHDN, CDR2 FVKESK. The CDR3 is 16 amino acids. CDR3 nucleotide sequence: TGTGCCAGCAGCCATACCGGGACAATTTACACCGGGGAGCTGTTTTTT. Its protein is CASSHTGTIYTGELFF.

This clonotype was seen ten or more times. V usage is TRBV9 and J usage is TRBJ2-7; TRBD1 might be the D (6 bases). CDR1 and CDR2 (germline): SGDLS, YYNGEE. CDR3 length: 15 residues. The V gene lost 3 bases and the J gene lost 4 bases, with 17 bases spanning the gap. The CDR3 is CASSAPQAGEYEQYF. The CDR3, as DNA: TGTGCCAGCAGCGCGCCCCAGGCAGGGGAATACGAGCAGTACTTC.

The chain links TRBV7-2 to TRBJ1-1, with 7 bases lining up with TRBD1. The V segment lost 3 bases and the J segment 7 bases; nucleotides outside the gene matches: 8. Germline V gives CDR1 SGHTA, CDR2 FQGNSA. The CDR3 has 14 amino acids. The CDR3 protein is CASSLNTGVIEAFF. CDR3 nucleotides: TGTGCCAGCAGCTTGAATACAGGGGTTATTGAAGCTTTCTTT.

The chain is built from TRBV5-1 and TRBJ1-2; the match to TRBD1 covers 9 bases. V shed 4 bases and J 7 bases; nucleotides not matched to a gene: 8. Germline lookup yields CDR1 SGHRS and CDR2 YFSETQ. This CDR3 is built from 14 residues. The CDR3 DNA is TGCGCCAGCAGCCCAGGACAGGGGATAGCTGGCTACACCTTC. It yields the protein CASSPGQGIAGYTF.